The 10 T cell receptor beta chains below were found in one sample sequenced in a study of cytomegalovirus exposure and HLA in healthy donors. It was with 60 Vbeta and 13 Jbeta primers that the PCR ran. Only in-frame clones appear in the TCRdb table, and some are missing; sequencing was by immunoSEQ multiplex PCR. The sample contains 100,000 to 150,000 clones, 72% of which appear only once. Specimen: PBMCs. The origin of the receptors is a man aged 30 to 45 in good health and CMV-seronegative.

J is TRBJ2-7 and V is TRBV5-6, with 7 bases fitting TRBD1. Looked up from germline, CDR1 is SGHDT and CDR2 is YYEEEE. J was trimmed by 1 base and V by 4 bases; bases with no gene match: 5. The CDR3 length is 14 residues. The CDR3 sequence: CASSQGDRSYEQYF. The DNA of the CDR3 is TGTGCCAGCAGCCAAGGGGACAGATCCTACGAGCAGTACTTC.

A single count supports this clone. The chain couples TRBV19 to TRBJ2-2, with D possibly TRBD1 on 5 matching bases. With 4 bases removed from V and 3 bases from J, the gap between germline ends came to 9 bases. Germline CDR1 reads LNHDA; CDR2 reads SQIVND (reference sequence). The CDR3 runs 14 residues. This CDR3 is CASSRGWYTGELFF. CDR3 nucleotides: TGTGCCAGTAGTAGGGGCTGGTACACCGGGGAGCTGTTTTTT.

The rearrangement links TRBV5-1 to TRBJ1-1; TRBD1 matches 10 bases. CDR3 length: 16 residues. Trimming at V came to 5 bases and at J to 1 base, leaving 8 bases not matched to a gene. Germline assignment: CDR1 SGHRS and CDR2 YFSETQ. This CDR3 reads CASRERQGAGNTEAFF. CDR3 nucleotides: TGCGCCAGCAGGGAAAGACAGGGGGCTGGGAACACTGAAGCTTTCTTT.

V is TRBV9 and J is TRBJ2-7; 9 bases agree with TRBD1. Trimming removed 2 bases from V and 1 base from J; junction bases left unmatched: 4. Germline CDR1 SGDLS, CDR2 YYNGEE. CDR3 size: 15 residues. As DNA, the CDR3 is TGTGCCAGCAGCGTGGGACAGGGCCCTTCCTACGAGCAGTACTTC. This codes for CASSVGQGPSYEQYF.

In DNA form, the CDR3 reads TGTGCCAGCAGCGTTGCCGGGACAGGTGGCAATGAGCAGTTCTTC. It encodes CASSVAGTGGNEQFF. The chain uses TRBV5-6 and TRBJ2-1, with 8 bases aligning to TRBD1. In germline, CDR1 is SGHDT, CDR2 YYEEEE. Losses at the gene ends were 4 bases for V and 6 bases for J; bases not matched to a gene: 9. The CDR3 consists of 15 residues. Full variable domain (remainder filled in from reference TRBV5-6 and TRBJ2-1): DAGVTQSPTHLIKTRGQQVTLRCSPKSGHDTVSWYQQALGQGPQFIFQYYEEEERQRGNFPDRFSGHQFPNYSSELNVNALLLGDSALYLCASSVAGTGGNEQFFGPGTRLTVL.

V gene TRBV10-3 combines with J gene TRBJ2-7; 7 nucleotides match TRBD1. Germline values: CDR1 ENHRY, CDR2 SYGVKD. V lost 6 bases and J lost 2; bases outside the gene matches: 7. There are 14 residues in the CDR3. CDR3: CAISERQGAYEQYF. The CDR3, as DNA: TGTGCCATCAGCGAACGACAGGGCGCCTACGAGCAGTACTTC.

The sample holds a few counts of this clone. The V and J genes are TRBV7-2 and TRBJ2-2; D ambiguous. Trimming removed 0 bases from V and 2 bases from J, with 10 bases in between. The CDR3 contains 16 residues. The germline gives CDR1 SGHTA, CDR2 FQGNSA. CDR3 loop: CASSLAYGINTGELFF. The CDR3 DNA reads TGTGCCAGCAGCTTAGCGTACGGTATCAACACCGGGGAGCTGTTTTTT.

This chain connects TRBV10-3 to TRBJ2-7; 9 bases are shared with TRBD1. The trim removed 10 bases at V and 3 bases at J, leaving 10 bases unmatched. The CDR3 runs 14 residues. The germline V gene encodes CDR1 ENHRY and CDR2 SYGVKD. CDR3 sequence (DNA): TGTGCCACCAGGGGGGGACAGGGAATCTACGAGCAGTACTTC. Translation: CATRGGQGIYEQYF.

Only a few counts were recorded for this clone. This CDR3 reads CASALLGLPNGYTF. The CDR3, as DNA: TGTGCCAGCGCCCTCTTGGGCCTCCCCAACGGCTACACCTTC. V gene TRBV7-9 combines with J gene TRBJ1-2; D is undetermined. Germline lookup yields CDR1 SEHNR and CDR2 FQNEAQ (reference sequence). With 8 bases removed from V and 8 bases from J, the gap between germline ends came to 21 bases. CDR3 length equals 14 residues.

This clone was detected only a few times. The chain is built from TRBV11-2 and TRBJ1-6; the match to TRBD1 covers 8 bases. This CDR3 has 14 amino acids. After removal of 5 bases from V and 13 bases from J, the junction contained 10 bases not matched to a gene. Germline values: CDR1 SGHAT, CDR2 FQNNGV. CDR3 bases: TGTGCCAGCAGCCCTGGACAGGGTAGGGTGCCCCTCCACTTT. Residues: CASSPGQGRVPLHF.